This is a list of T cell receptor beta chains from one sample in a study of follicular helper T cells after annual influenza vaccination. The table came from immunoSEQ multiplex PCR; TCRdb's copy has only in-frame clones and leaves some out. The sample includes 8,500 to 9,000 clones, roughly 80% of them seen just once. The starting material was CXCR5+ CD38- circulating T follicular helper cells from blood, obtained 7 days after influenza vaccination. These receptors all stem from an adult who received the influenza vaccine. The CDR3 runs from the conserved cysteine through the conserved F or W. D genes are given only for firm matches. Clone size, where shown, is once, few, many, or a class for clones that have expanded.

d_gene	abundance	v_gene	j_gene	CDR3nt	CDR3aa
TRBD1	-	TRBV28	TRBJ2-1	TGTGCCAGCAGTAAACAAACAGGGGGCGGTTACAATGAGCAGTTCTTC	CASSKQTGGGYNEQFF
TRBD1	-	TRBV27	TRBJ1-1	TGTGCCAGCACTCCCAGAGGGACAGTTAACACTGAAGCTTTCTTT	CASTPRGTVNTEAFF
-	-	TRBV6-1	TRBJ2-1	TGTGCCAGCAGTGATATATTGACACCTGAGCAGTTCTTC	CASSDILTPEQFF
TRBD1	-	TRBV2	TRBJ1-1	TGTGCCAGCACTAAGGGACAGCTTTTCGAAGCTTTCTTT	CASTKGQLFEAFF
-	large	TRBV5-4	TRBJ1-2	TGTGCCAGCAGCTTGGGGCAGGGCGGGGTCTATGGCTACACCTTC	CASSLGQGGVYGYTF
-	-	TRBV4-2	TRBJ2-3	TGTGCCAGCAGCCAAGCGTACGCATCCGGGAGCTCCACAGATACGCAGTATTTT	CASSQAYASGSSTDTQYF
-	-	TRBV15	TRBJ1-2	TGTGCCACCAGCCCTCTGGGGAGAAGGAAAGCTAACTATGGCTACACCTTC	CATSPLGRRKANYGYTF
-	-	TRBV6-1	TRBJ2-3	TGTGCCAGCAGTCCCTACCTAGCAGATACGCAGTATTTT	CASSPYLADTQYF
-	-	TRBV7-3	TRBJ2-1	TGTGCCAGCAGCCCAACCCCGACGTCCCAAGGGGATGAGCAGTTCTTC	CASSPTPTSQGDEQFF
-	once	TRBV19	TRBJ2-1	TGTGCCAGTAGTATAGTTTTCGGCGGACACAATGAGCAGTTCTTC	CASSIVFGGHNEQFF
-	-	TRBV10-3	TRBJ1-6	TGTGCCATCAGTGGCCTTCAGGCCAAGGGTTCACCCCTCCACTTT	CAISGLQAKGSPLHF
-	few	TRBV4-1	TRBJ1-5	TGCGCCAGCAGCCAAGCTGGGGGGGACCGCAATCAGCCCCAGCATTTT	CASSQAGGDRNQPQHF
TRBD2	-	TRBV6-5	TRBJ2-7	TGTGCCAGCAGTTACTCGAGCGGGAGCAACGAGCAGTACTTC	CASSYSSGSNEQYF
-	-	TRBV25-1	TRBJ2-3	TGTGCCAGCGGGGGAGTTTCAGATACGCAGTATTTT	CASGGVSDTQYF
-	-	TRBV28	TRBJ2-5	TGTGCCAGCAGTTCCGGTTCATTCGGGGAGACCCAGTACTTC	CASSSGSFGETQYF
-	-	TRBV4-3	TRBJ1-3	TGCGCCAGCAGCCGCAGGGCTGGAAACACCATATATTTT	CASSRRAGNTIYF
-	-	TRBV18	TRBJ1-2	TGTGCCAGCTCACCGAAGGCTCCTAGTGGCTACACCTTC	CASSPKAPSGYTF